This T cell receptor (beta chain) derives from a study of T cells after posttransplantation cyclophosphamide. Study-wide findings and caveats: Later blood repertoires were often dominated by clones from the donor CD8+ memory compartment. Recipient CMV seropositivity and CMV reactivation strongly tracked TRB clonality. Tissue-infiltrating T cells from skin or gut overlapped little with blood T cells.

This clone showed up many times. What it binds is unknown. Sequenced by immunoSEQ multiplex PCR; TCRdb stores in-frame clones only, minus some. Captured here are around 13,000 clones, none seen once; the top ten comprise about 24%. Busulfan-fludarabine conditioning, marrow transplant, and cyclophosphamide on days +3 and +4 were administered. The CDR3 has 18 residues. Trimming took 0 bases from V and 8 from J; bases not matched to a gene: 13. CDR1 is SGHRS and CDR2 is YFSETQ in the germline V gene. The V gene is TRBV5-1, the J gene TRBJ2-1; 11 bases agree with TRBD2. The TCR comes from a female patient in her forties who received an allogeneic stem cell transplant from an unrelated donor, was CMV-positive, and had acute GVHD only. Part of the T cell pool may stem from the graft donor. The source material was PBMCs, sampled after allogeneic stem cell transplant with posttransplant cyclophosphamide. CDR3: CASSLARRLAGTIDEQFF. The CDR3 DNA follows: TGCGCCAGCAGCTTGGCCCGCCGACTAGCGGGGACTATCGATGAGCAGTTCTTC.